This TCR beta chain was identified during a study of Graves' ophthalmopathy and Graves' hyperthyroidism. Study summary: At the time of initial diagnosis and before any treatment, peripheral blood was collected. Study-wide points: The authors also found most expanded thyroid clonotypes above 0.001 frequency in blood.

CDR3 length equals 16 residues. Germline V gives CDR1 KGHDR, CDR2 SFDVKD. V gave up 11 bases and J gave up 2 bases, with 21 bases separating them. This clonotype came up many times. What it binds is unknown. The authors amplified TCR beta CDR3 regions, and they did so from RNA transcripts for repertoire sequencing. HTBI-primed RT-PCR formed the first round, and a multiplex PCR formed the second. Via MiXCR, TCRdb re-called the multiplex PCR reads, giving one row per CDR3 protein. The table shows some 750,000 distinct CDR3 sequences, with around 40% occurring only once. Diagnosis was based on clinical symptoms, serum thyroxine, TRAb, thyroid ultrasound and orbital computed tomography. PBMCs were density-gradient isolated from about 9.6 ml fresh blood.

The receptor was isolated from an adult man with Graves' ophthalmopathy. The sequenced sample consisted of peripheral blood. V usage is TRBV24-1 and J usage is TRBJ1-5; D possibly corresponds to TRBD1 (5 bases). In DNA form, the CDR3 reads TGTGCCAGCAACACCCCAGGGACCCGGGGCAATCAGCCCCAGCATTTT. As protein: CASNTPGTRGNQPQHF.